The T cell receptor (beta chain) under discussion was sequenced for a study of cytomegalovirus exposure and HLA in healthy donors. This CDR3 comprises 13 residues. Trimming left V 0 bases short and J 4 bases short, with 6 bases between. Germline CDR1 is SGHAT and CDR2 is FQNNGV. Study-level findings and limits: The CMV antigen specificity of a few CMV-associated chains was confirmed through in vitro analysis. Across donors, most TCRs were seen rarely, yet some public ones were widespread.

Only in-frame clones appear in the TCRdb table, and some are missing; sequencing was by immunoSEQ multiplex PCR. The data contain 70,000 or so clones, roughly 94% of them singletons. On this clone: Its antigen is still unknown.

Sequenced input: PBMCs. V usage is TRBV11-2 and J usage is TRBJ1-1; weak D call: TRBD1 (6 bases). This receptor was obtained from a woman between 18 and 29 years old in good health and CMV-seropositive. The CDR3 protein is CASSLEGATEAFF. For the CDR3, the DNA is TGTGCCAGCAGCTTAGAGGGGGCCACTGAAGCTTTCTTT.